This TCR beta chain was identified during a study of blood T cell repertoires in COVID-19. This clone was seen only once. One junction end does not reproduce the germline sequence, and a read error may be involved. Using immunoSEQ multiplex PCR, the repertoire was profiled, and TCRdb retains in-frame clones only, with some absent. Counted here are some 120,000 clones, 87% occurring once; the ten biggest clones make up around 3.4%. This CDR3 comprises 15 residues. CDR1 SSHAT and CDR2 FNYEAQ come from the germline V gene (reference sequence). The sequence derives from an older woman with acute or convalescent COVID-19. The sequencing input was peripheral blood. V and J are TRBV7-7 and TRBJ2-1; maybe TRBD1 (5 bases). The CDR3, as DNA: TGTGCTAGCAGCGCCCGCCTAGGGGCGGTCAATGAGCAGTTCTTC. Its protein is CASSARLGAVNEQFF.